What follows is one T cell receptor (beta chain) and its context. Its antigen is as yet unknown. Random hexamers primed reverse transcription of about 0.45 to 1 ug RNA. With immunoSEQ multiplex PCR, TCR beta CDR3 was amplified across 54 Vbeta and 13 Jbeta. Using its own MiXCR run on the immunoSEQ multiplex PCR reads, TCRdb lists one record per CDR3 protein. The sample holds about 140,000 distinct CDR3 sequences, more than 85% seen once. These data come from a study of CD8 T cells in Susac syndrome. Overall study context: At blood draw, Susac syndrome patients were therapy-naive, on corticosteroids, or on intravenous immunoglobulin alone.

Patients with Susac syndrome met diagnostic criteria that were recently defined for definite or probable disease. Findings and limits, study-wide: The CD4+ T cell repertoires in Susac syndrome were not clonally expanded.

The TCR comes from a human donor with Susac syndrome. The sample consisted of CD4+ T cells from PBMCs.

CDR3 coding DNA: TGTGCCAGCTCACCGGTGGACAGTAACTATGGCTACACCTTC. Its translation: CASSPVDSNYGYTF. This sequence joins TRBV18 and TRBJ1-2, with D tentatively TRBD1 (6 bases). V lost 3 bases and J 1 base, leaving 9 bases between the germline ends. Germline loops: CDR1 KGHSH, CDR2 LQKENI. There are 14 residues in the CDR3.